This T cell receptor (beta chain) was captured in a study of cytomegalovirus exposure and HLA in healthy donors. PCR involved 60 Vbeta and 13 Jbeta primers. The table came from immunoSEQ multiplex PCR; TCRdb's copy has only in-frame clones and leaves some out. The profile shows fewer than 60,000 clones, roughly 80% of them singletons. J was trimmed by 6 bases and V by 4 bases; bases with no gene match: 8. This CDR3 spans 16 amino acids. Germline CDR1 reads SGHAT; CDR2 reads FQNNGV. Overall study results and limits: The classifier was said to identify cytomegalovirus status with high specificity and sensitivity.

Note on this clone: What it binds is not known.

Material for sequencing was PBMCs. This TCR was sampled from a woman aged 40-49 years in good health and CMV-seropositive. J is TRBJ2-3 and V is TRBV11-2; 12 nucleotides match TRBD2. CDR3 bases: TGTGCCAGCAGCTACAGGACTAGCGGGGTCCAGGATACGCAGTATTTT. Its protein product is CASSYRTSGVQDTQYF.